Included here is one TCR beta chain sequence, with context. Its antigen is currently unknown. The source of the sample is a study of blood T cells in healthy people across ages. The study's findings and limits: Age showed a roughly linear inverse relationship with TCR beta diversity per million T cells. Donors of long life had a larger count of naive CD4+ cells and greater diversity than aged donors.

This CDR3 is 15 amino acids long. V shed 4 bases and J 7 bases; nucleotides not matched to a gene: 6. Per germline, CDR1 SGHVS and CDR2 FQNEAQ. Combining a sample-barcoded 5' primer with a J-beta primer mix, a second PCR ran for 7 to 11 cycles. Every cDNA was tagged by a template-switch adaptor with 12 random nucleotides. In TCRdb, the 5' RACE reads were re-called with MiXCR into one record per CDR3 protein. The table records about 800,000 distinct CDR3 sequences, 35% to 60% of them present only once. The chain recombines TRBV7-8 with TRBJ2-2, with 10 positions matching TRBD1. Input material: blood. This TCR derives from an elderly man in good health. CDR3 in DNA: TGTGCCAGCAGCTCCGGGGACAGGGGTCGCGGGGAGCTGTTTTTT. Its translation: CASSSGDRGRGELFF.